These 10 T cell receptor beta chains share one sample of origin, sequenced in a study of CD8 T cells in Susac syndrome. Random hexamers primed reverse transcription of about 0.5 to 1 ug RNA. TCRdb re-analysed the immunoSEQ multiplex PCR reads in MiXCR, keeping a single row per CDR3 protein. The sample shows some 150,000 distinct CDR3 sequences, approximately 94% of them seen only once. The source material was CD4+ T cells from PBMCs. These TCRs come from a human donor with Susac syndrome.

The V and J genes are TRBV6-6 and TRBJ1-2; D gene ambiguous. Germline V CDR1 and CDR2: MNHNY, SVGAGI (reference sequence). Deletions cut 6 bases from V and 4 bases from J, with 12 bases between. The CDR3 contains 13 residues. CDR3 region: CASRREDFYGYTF. The CDR3 nucleotides read TGTGCCAGCAGGCGCGAAGACTTCTATGGCTACACCTTC.

Here the CDR3 DNA reads TGCGCCAGCAGCCAGGTCCTTAGCGGGAGCTCCTACAATGAGCAGTTCTTC. This sequence encodes CASSQVLSGSSYNEQFF. V is TRBV4-1 and J is TRBJ2-1, with 9 bases matching TRBD2. The CDR3 is made up of 17 amino acids. The trim removed 3 bases at V and 0 bases at J, leaving 6 bases unmatched. The germline V gene has CDR1 MGHRA and CDR2 YSYEKL.

This rearrangement joins TRBV19 to TRBJ1-4, with D possibly TRBD1 on 6 matching bases. Trimming stripped 5 bases from V and 0 bases from J, with 13 bases between. Per germline, CDR1 LNHDA and CDR2 SQIVND (reference sequence). This CDR3 spans 16 amino acids. CDR3 loop: CASSSRTETTNEKLFF. DNA for the CDR3: TGTGCCAGTAGTTCCCGGACAGAAACAACTAATGAAAAACTGTTTTTT.

The CDR3 sequence is CSARDLTGELFF. The CDR3 coding sequence is TGCAGTGCTAGAGATCTCACCGGGGAGCTGTTTTTT. This sequence joins TRBV20-1 and TRBJ2-2; D gene unclear. V was shortened by 0 bases and J by 4 bases, with 3 bases between the two germline ends. The CDR3 totals 12 residues. In germline, CDR1 is DFQATT, CDR2 SNEGSKA (reference sequence).

The J gene is TRBJ2-5, the V gene TRBV24-1; unclear D gene. CDR3 length: 13 amino acids. Germline CDR1 and CDR2: KGHDR and SFDVKD. Trimming removed 5 bases from V and 5 bases from J, with 11 bases in between. The DNA for the CDR3 is TGTGCCACCAGTGGGGCGATTTTGGAGACCCAGTACTTC. It is translated as CATSGAILETQYF.

V and J are TRBV12-3 or TRBV12-4 and TRBJ2-7, with 7 positions matching TRBD1. The CDR3 has 13 amino acids. J gave up 3 bases and V 7 bases, and 6 bases lay outside the gene matches. In nucleotides, the CDR3 is TGTGCCAGCACCAGGGGGACCTACTACGAGCAGTACTTC. Translating gives CASTRGTYYEQYF.

V and J are TRBV20-1 and TRBJ1-3; D is possibly TRBD1 (5 bases). This CDR3 comprises 14 residues. The germline gives CDR1 DFQATT, CDR2 SNEGSKA (reference sequence). Trimming left V 6 bases short and J 0 bases short, with 12 bases between. CDR3 nucleotide sequence: TGCAGTGCAGCGGACACCACCTCTGGAAACACCATATATTTT. It specifies CSAADTTSGNTIYF.

This clonotype was picked up one time. The J gene is TRBJ1-1, the V gene TRBV18, with D unclear. The CDR3 spans 13 residues. V dropped 4 bases and J dropped 1 base, with 7 bases sitting between them. CDR1 and CDR2 (germline): KGHSH, LQKENI. DNA for the CDR3: TGTGCCAGCTCACTCCAGCCGAACACTGAAGCTTTCTTT. Its translation is CASSLQPNTEAFF.

J is TRBJ1-2 and V is TRBV20-1, with 7 bases identical to TRBD1. With V trimmed by 3 bases and J by 3 bases, 1 base remained unmatched. The CDR3 has 12 residues. In germline, CDR1 is DFQATT, CDR2 SNEGSKA (reference sequence). CDR3 bases: TGCAGTGCTAGTCAGGGGGACTATGGCTACACCTTC. Protein product: CSASQGDYGYTF.

This clonotype is a singleton in its sample. This chain uses TRBV20-1 with TRBJ1-2, with 9 bases that match TRBD1. The CDR3 runs to 12 residues. Germline CDR1 and CDR2: DFQATT and SNEGSKA (reference sequence). This chain's CDR3 is CSWDREVSGYTF. In nucleotides, the CDR3 is TGCAGCTGGGACAGGGAGGTTAGTGGCTACACCTTC.